One sample yielded the 30 T cell receptor beta chains listed below, sequenced in a study of shared clonotypes between healthy human individuals. Positive CCR7 selection of CD45RO-negative cells yielded the naive CD8 cells, and terminally differentiated effector memory CD45RA+ cells were excluded. TCRdb's table, derived via immunoSEQ multiplex PCR, lists solely in-frame clones and lacks some. The sample records about 680,000 clones, about 92% being singletons. The specimen sequenced was naive CD8+ T cells sorted from blood. The receptors come from a man aged 25-40 years in good health.

The sample holds many counts of this clone. The chain uses TRBV28 and TRBJ1-2; 9 nucleotides agree with TRBD1. The germline gives CDR1 MDHEN, CDR2 SYDVKM. Trimming took 5 bases from V and 1 from J; bases not matched to a gene: 5. The CDR3 spans 15 residues. CDR3 sequence: CASSPLTGGNYGYTF. CDR3 DNA sequence: TGTGCCAGCAGTCCCCTGACAGGGGGTAACTATGGCTACACCTTC.

V usage is TRBV4-3 and J usage is TRBJ2-1; the D gene could be TRBD1 or TRBD2 (5 bases each). The CDR3 totals 17 residues. Trimming took off 0 bases at V and 7 bases at J, with 19 bases between the two ends. Germline V gives CDR1 LGHNA, CDR2 YSLEER. The CDR3 loop reads CASSQDYSSGTANEQFF. The CDR3, as DNA: TGCGCCAGCAGCCAAGACTATTCGTCGGGGACCGCTAATGAGCAGTTCTTC.

The CDR3 DNA reads TGTGCCAGTAGTATAGATCGTGAGAGTAGCAGCGACACCGGGGAGCTGTTTTTT. Its protein product is CASSIDRESSSDTGELFF. This chain joins TRBV19 and TRBJ2-2; D gene unclear. CDR1 and CDR2 (germline): LNHDA, SQIVND (reference sequence). The V and J ends lost 0 bases and 3 bases respectively, with 17 bases between them. The CDR3 is 18 amino acids.

In its sample, this clone was seen many times. The chain uses TRBV11-2 and TRBJ2-1; the match to TRBD2 covers 8 bases. The CDR3 spans 14 residues. The germline V gene has CDR1 SGHAT and CDR2 FQNNGV. Trimming at V came to 5 bases and at J to 6 bases, leaving 6 bases not matched to a gene. CDR3 sequence reads: CASSLAGNRNEQFF. DNA for the CDR3: TGTGCCAGCAGCCTAGCGGGTAATCGCAATGAGCAGTTCTTC.

J is TRBJ2-7 and V is TRBV7-2; 7 bases fit TRBD2. Germline loops: CDR1 SGHTA, CDR2 FQGNSA. After removal of 1 base from V and 2 bases from J, the junction contained 8 bases not matched to a gene. The CDR3 spans 16 residues. CDR3 in amino acids: CASSLGGGRAPYEQYF. CDR3 coding DNA: TGTGCCAGCAGCTTAGGGGGCGGGAGAGCCCCCTACGAGCAGTACTTC. The variable domain in full, with the rest retrieved from reference TRBV7-2 and TRBJ2-7, is GAGVSQSPSNKVTEKGKDVELRCDPISGHTALYWYRQSLGQGLEFLIYFQGNSAPDKSGLPSDRFSAERTGGSVSTLTIQRTQQEDSAVYLCASSLGGGRAPYEQYFGPGTRLTVT.

The rearrangement joins TRBV23-1 to TRBJ1-2, with D unclear. TRBV23-1 is identified as an open reading frame with a role that is uncertain. The CDR3 is made up of 13 amino acids. V dropped 2 bases and J dropped 5 bases, with 9 bases sitting between them. In DNA form, the CDR3 reads TGCGCCAGCAGTCAAAGAGCGCGGTATGGCTACACCTTC. It translates to CASSQRARYGYTF.

The genes are TRBV28 and TRBJ2-5; the D gene is possibly TRBD2 (6 bases). The CDR3 is made up of 15 amino acids. V was pared by 5 bases and J by 4 bases, with 17 bases between. Germline CDR1 reads MDHEN; CDR2 reads SYDVKM. The CDR3 is CASSKTGAGRETQYF. DNA of the CDR3: TGTGCCAGCAGTAAAACGGGAGCAGGGAGAGAGACCCAGTACTTC.

This chain links TRBV4-1 with TRBJ2-4; 9 positions match TRBD1. The ends lost 4 bases at V and 8 bases at J; junction bases unmatched: 12. The CDR3 is made up of 16 amino acids. Germline V gene sequence: CDR1 MGHRA, CDR2 YSYEKL. CDR3: CASSLNWDRVLHIQYF. CDR3 coding DNA: TGCGCCAGCAGCCTAAACTGGGACAGGGTGTTACACATTCAGTACTTC.

The chain links TRBV10-3 to TRBJ1-3; 7 bases align to TRBD1. The length of the CDR3 is 19 residues. V lost 5 bases and J lost 3; bases outside the gene matches: 19. From germline, CDR1 is ENHRY and CDR2 SYGVKD. The CDR3 DNA follows: TGTGCCATCAGTCCACGTGAGCTACAGGGGTTAAAATTTGGAAACACCATATATTTT. Amino acid sequence: CAISPRELQGLKFGNTIYF.

This chain joins TRBV15 and TRBJ2-7; D is unresolved. V was trimmed by 3 bases and J by 4 bases, leaving 16 bases between them. This CDR3 is 15 amino acids long. The germline V gene has CDR1 LNHNV and CDR2 YYDKDF (reference sequence). CDR3 sequence (DNA): TGTGCCACCAGCAGGGACCGAGTTACTATTTACGAGCAGTACTTC. It yields the protein CATSRDRVTIYEQYF.

The chain recombines TRBV5-1 with TRBJ2-1; perhaps TRBD1 as D (6 bases). The germline CDR1 and CDR2 sequences are SGHRS and YFSETQ. The V and J ends lost 0 bases and 1 base respectively, with 8 bases between them. The CDR3 contains 15 residues. The DNA for the CDR3 is TGCGCCAGCAGCTTGGGGACAGATTCCTACAATGAGCAGTTCTTC. Translation gives CASSLGTDSYNEQFF.

The rearrangement uses TRBV13 and TRBJ2-1; 9 nucleotides agree with TRBD2. V lost 6 bases and J lost 15; bases outside the gene matches: 9. The CDR3 totals 12 residues. Germline lookup yields CDR1 PRHDT and CDR2 FYEKMQ (reference sequence). The CDR3 bases are TGTGCCAGCAGTTCCCTAGCGGGGCGGGTGTTCTTC. Its translation is CASSSLAGRVFF.

The chain recombines TRBV29-1 with TRBJ1-2; D ambiguous. Germline loops: CDR1 SQVTM, CDR2 ANQGSEA. Trimming removed 3 bases at V and 1 base at J, with 9 bases between. The CDR3 contains 13 residues. CDR3 coding DNA: TGCAGCGTTGACGCCGGAAATAACTATGGCTACACCTTC. Residues: CSVDAGNNYGYTF.

The genes are TRBV7-9 and TRBJ2-7; maybe TRBD2 (6 bases). V was cut by 6 bases and J by 5 bases, with 17 bases left in between. The CDR3 length is 14 residues. Germline CDR1 reads SEHNR; CDR2 reads FQNEAQ (reference sequence). The CDR3 region has the DNA TGTGCCAGCAGACCGGGGACTTCGTTGCACGAGCAGTACTTC. Translation gives CASRPGTSLHEQYF.

The J gene is TRBJ1-2, the V gene TRBV11-2; no definite D call. The CDR3 is 13 residues long. V lost 3 bases and J 0 bases, leaving 5 bases between the germline ends. Germline V gene lookup returns CDR1 SGHAT and CDR2 FQNNGV. CDR3 in amino acids: CASSFHTNYGYTF. CDR3 nucleotide sequence: TGTGCCAGCAGCTTTCACACTAACTATGGCTACACCTTC.

This clone was recorded only once. The chain has TRBV28 and TRBJ2-7; D is undetermined. V was clipped by 1 base and J by 0 bases, with 4 bases between them. CDR3 length: 13 amino acids. CDR1 and CDR2 from the germline V gene are MDHEN and SYDVKM. The DNA of the CDR3 is TGTGCCAGCAGTTTATCTGTCTCCTACGAGCAGTACTTC. Translating gives CASSLSVSYEQYF.

The chain recombines TRBV5-5 with TRBJ2-3; D gene ambiguous. Germline CDR1 SGHKS, CDR2 YYEKEE (reference sequence). V gave up 2 bases and J gave up 0 bases, with 4 bases separating them. The length of the CDR3 is 13 residues. The CDR3 reads CASSLASTDTQYF. The CDR3 DNA sequence: TGTGCCAGCAGCTTAGCCAGCACAGATACGCAGTATTTT.

This clone has only one observation. V usage is TRBV4-1 and J usage is TRBJ2-7; D gene uncertain. This CDR3 has 17 amino acids. The V gene lost 1 base and the J gene lost 0 bases, with 16 bases spanning the gap. Germline V gives CDR1 MGHRA, CDR2 YSYEKL. DNA of the CDR3: TGCGCCAGCAGCCAAGGTCCGGGTGGTATAGACTCCTACGAGCAGTACTTC. This translates into CASSQGPGGIDSYEQYF.

The chain uses TRBV27 and TRBJ2-5, with D tentatively TRBD1 (5 bases). Germline V gene data show CDR1 as MNHEY and CDR2 as SMNVEV (reference sequence). CDR3 length equals 13 residues. Trimming left V 3 bases short and J 9 bases short, with 14 bases between. Here the CDR3 reads CASSLTEKRPQYF. The CDR3, as DNA: TGTGCCAGCAGTTTGACAGAGAAGAGACCCCAGTACTTC.

The chain joins TRBV28 to TRBJ2-1; 7 bases line up with TRBD2. Trimming cost V 7 bases and J 7 bases; bases outside gene matches: 16. Germline V gene lookup returns CDR1 MDHEN and CDR2 SYDVKM. The length of the CDR3 is 16 residues. CDR3 sequence reads: CASNPRGAGLLNEQFF. The CDR3 nucleotides read TGTGCCAGCAATCCCCGGGGAGCGGGGCTACTTAATGAGCAGTTCTTC.

The V call is TRBV7-9, the J call TRBJ2-7, with D unresolved. Germline V gene data show CDR1 as SEHNR and CDR2 as FQNEAQ (reference sequence). The ends were cut back, 2 bases at V and 4 bases at J, with 12 bases in the middle. The CDR3 covers 14 residues. CDR3 residues: CASSLKDTPYEQYF. The CDR3 DNA is TGTGCCAGCAGCTTAAAGGATACACCTTACGAGCAGTACTTC.

V is TRBV5-6 and J is TRBJ2-1; 10 nucleotides match TRBD1. Germline V gene data show CDR1 as SGHDT and CDR2 as YYEEEE. The CDR3 runs to 14 residues. With 2 bases clipped from V and 5 bases from J, the junction kept 1 base outside the gene matches. The CDR3 nucleotides read TGTGCCAGCAGCTTCGGGACAGGGGACAATGAGCAGTTCTTC. Protein: CASSFGTGDNEQFF.

The chain links TRBV7-9 to TRBJ2-2; no clear D gene. This CDR3 spans 11 amino acids. The ends were cut back, 2 bases at V and 7 bases at J, with 2 bases in the middle. Germline CDR1 reads SEHNR; CDR2 reads FQNEAQ (reference sequence). CDR3 region: CASSLNGELFF. DNA for the CDR3: TGTGCCAGCAGCTTAAACGGGGAGCTGTTTTTT.

The genes are TRBV6-4 and TRBJ2-1; 12 bases line up with TRBD2. The CDR3 is 16 residues long. The germline gives CDR1 MRHNA, CDR2 SNTAGT. V lost 0 bases and J lost 10; bases outside the gene matches: 7. The CDR3 region has the DNA TGTGCCAGCAGTGACTCCCTGGTCCTAGCGGGAGGGGAGCAGTTCTTC. It encodes CASSDSLVLAGGEQFF.

The V gene is TRBV29-1, the J gene TRBJ2-2, with 10 nucleotides matching TRBD1. V shed 3 bases and J 4 bases; nucleotides not matched to a gene: 5. Germline V gene sequence: CDR1 SQVTM, CDR2 ANQGSEA. The CDR3 runs 15 residues. CDR3 protein: CSVEGWTGGTGELFF. CDR3 bases: TGCAGCGTTGAGGGCTGGACAGGGGGCACCGGGGAGCTGTTTTTT.

The chain links TRBV19 to TRBJ1-4; no reliable D call. Germline CDR1 reads LNHDA; CDR2 reads SQIVND (reference sequence). The CDR3 runs 15 residues. V lost 1 base to trimming and J lost 5 bases, with 11 bases between them. In DNA, the CDR3 is TGTGCCAGTAGTATAGTTGCAGGCACAAATGAAAAACTGTTTTTT. Encoded protein: CASSIVAGTNEKLFF.

CDR3 amino acids: CASTAGPHSGNTIYF. CDR3 DNA: TGTGCCAGCACCGCCGGACCGCACTCTGGAAACACCATATATTTT. The chain uses TRBV2 and TRBJ1-3; D remains unclear. CDR1 SNHLY and CDR2 FYNNEI come from the germline V gene. Trimming removed 7 bases at V and 0 bases at J, with 13 bases between. This CDR3 is built from 15 residues.

The chain carries TRBV28 and TRBJ1-2; no firm D call. The CDR3 spans 14 residues. Germline V gene data show CDR1 as MDHEN and CDR2 as SYDVKM. The V end lost 6 bases, the J end lost 0 bases, and 11 bases lay between the germline ends. CDR3 residues: CASSVRLANYGYTF. CDR3 in DNA: TGTGCCAGCAGCGTTCGCCTAGCTAACTATGGCTACACCTTC.

V and J are TRBV19 and TRBJ2-7; D is undetermined. Deletions cut 6 bases from V and 0 bases from J, with 9 bases between. Germline values: CDR1 LNHDA, CDR2 SQIVND (reference sequence). CDR3 length equals 13 residues. In nucleotides, the CDR3 is TGTGCCAGTAGCGGGTCTCGCTCCTACGAGCAGTACTTC. Translated, it gives CASSGSRSYEQYF.

The chain carries TRBV7-9 and TRBJ1-1; D remains ambiguous. Trimming cost V 1 base and J 6 bases, with 12 bases left between them. The CDR3 contains 14 residues. Germline CDR1 reads SEHNR; CDR2 reads FQNEAQ (reference sequence). CDR3 sequence (DNA): TGTGCCAGCAGCTTAGGGGGTAATAAGGCTGAAGCTTTCTTT. Amino acids: CASSLGGNKAEAFF.